This T cell receptor beta chain comes out of a study of blood T cell repertoires in COVID-19. Across the whole study: The cDNA or gDNA used as material had been derived from T cells, B-cell-depleted T cells, or PBMCs.

The CDR3 runs to 15 residues. V lost 2 bases and J lost 4, with 12 bases in between. Germline-derived CDR1 and CDR2 are SEHNR and FQNEAQ (reference sequence). This clone was picked up a small number of times. Authors' data handling: Estimation of nucleated cell counts relied on the amplification of reference gene primers. Profiling relied on immunoSEQ multiplex PCR, and the TCRdb table lists in-frame clones only, not all of them. V and J calls and clone size are as listed in that table; D and trimming were resolved from the DNA. Here the sample spans 230,000 or so clones, about 80% being singletons. This sequence joins TRBV7-9 and TRBJ1-3; D remains unclear. The specimen was PBMCs or T cells enriched from blood (not recorded which). The source is a man aged 50-60 years who had recovered from COVID-19. CDR3 bases: TGTGCCAGCAGCTTAAATCCCGGGTCCGGAAACACCATATATTTT. It specifies CASSLNPGSGNTIYF.